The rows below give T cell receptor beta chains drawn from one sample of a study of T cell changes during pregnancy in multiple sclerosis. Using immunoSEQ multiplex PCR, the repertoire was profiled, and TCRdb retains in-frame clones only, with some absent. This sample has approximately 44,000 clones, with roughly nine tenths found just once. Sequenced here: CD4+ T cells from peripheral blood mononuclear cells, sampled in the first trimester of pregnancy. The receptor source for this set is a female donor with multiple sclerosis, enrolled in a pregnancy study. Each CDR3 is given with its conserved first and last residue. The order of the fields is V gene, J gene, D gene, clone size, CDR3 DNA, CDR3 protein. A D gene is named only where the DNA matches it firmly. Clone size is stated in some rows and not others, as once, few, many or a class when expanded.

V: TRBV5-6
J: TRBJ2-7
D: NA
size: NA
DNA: TGTGCCAGCAGCTTGGGGGCAGGCTACTACGAGCAGTACTTC
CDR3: CASSLGAGYYEQYF

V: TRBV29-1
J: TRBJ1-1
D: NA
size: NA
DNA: TGCAGCGTTTCCGTTATGAACACTGAAGCTTTCTTT
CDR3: CSVSVMNTEAFF

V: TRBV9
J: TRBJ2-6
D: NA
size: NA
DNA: TGTGCCAGCAGCGCCGCGGGGCAGGGTGATATGTTTGGGGCCAACGTCCTGACTTTC
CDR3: CASSAAGQGDMFGANVLTF

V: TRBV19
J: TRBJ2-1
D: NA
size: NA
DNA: TGTGCCAGTAGTAGTAGCGGCATGTACAATGAGCAGTTCTTC
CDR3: CASSSSGMYNEQFF

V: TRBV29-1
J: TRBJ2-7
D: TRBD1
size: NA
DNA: TGCAGCGCCCGAGGGGGACAGGGGAGCGACGAGCAGTACTTC
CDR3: CSARGGQGSDEQYF

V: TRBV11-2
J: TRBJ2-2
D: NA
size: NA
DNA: TGTGCCAGCAGCCTAAGGTCGCTGGGCTGGGAGCTGTTTTTT
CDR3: CASSLRSLGWELFF

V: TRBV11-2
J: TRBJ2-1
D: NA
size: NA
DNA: TGTGCCAGCAGCTTAGTAAGCTATGAGCAGTTCTTC
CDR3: CASSLVSYEQFF

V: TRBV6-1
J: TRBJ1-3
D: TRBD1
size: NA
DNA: TGTGCCAGCAGTGTTTTCGGACAGGGGGCAGGAAACACCATATATTTT
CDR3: CASSVFGQGAGNTIYF

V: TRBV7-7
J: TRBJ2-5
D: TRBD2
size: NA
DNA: TGTGCTAGCAGCAGACTAGCAGGAGGGACCCAGTACTTC
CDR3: CASSRLAGGTQYF

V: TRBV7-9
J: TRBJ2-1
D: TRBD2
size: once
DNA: TGTGCCAGCAGGAACTTAAGCGGGAGTTTGAGGAATGAGCAGTTCTTC
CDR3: CASRNLSGSLRNEQFF

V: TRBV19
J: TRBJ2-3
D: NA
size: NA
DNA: TGTGCCAGTAGCGATGGAAGACTCACAGATACGCAGTATTTT
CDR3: CASSDGRLTDTQYF

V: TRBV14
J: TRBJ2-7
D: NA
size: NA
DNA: TGTGCCAGCAGCTATGACAGTCTCTCCTACGAGCAGTACTTC
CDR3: CASSYDSLSYEQYF

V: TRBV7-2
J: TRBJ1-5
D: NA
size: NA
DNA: TGTGCCAGCAGCTTCGGAGGGGCTCAGCCCCAGCATTTT
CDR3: CASSFGGAQPQHF

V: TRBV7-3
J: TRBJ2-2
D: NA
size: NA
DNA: TGTGCCAGCAGCTTAAATTCAGGGCTCACCGGGGAGCTGTTTTTT
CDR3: CASSLNSGLTGELFF

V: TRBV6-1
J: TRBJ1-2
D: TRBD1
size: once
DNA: TGTGCCAGCAGTGAGGGACAGAACTATGGCTACACCTTC
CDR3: CASSEGQNYGYTF

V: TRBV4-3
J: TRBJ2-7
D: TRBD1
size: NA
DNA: TGCGCCAGCAGCCAACACCGGGACAGCTCCTACGAGCAGTACTTC
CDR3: CASSQHRDSSYEQYF

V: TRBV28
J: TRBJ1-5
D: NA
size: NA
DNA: TGTGCCAGCAGTGGGGTGTGGCGGGTCAGCAATCAGCCCCAGCATTTT
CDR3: CASSGVWRVSNQPQHF

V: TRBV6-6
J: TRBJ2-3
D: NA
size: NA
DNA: TGTGCCAGCAGTGGACAGACGCAGTATTTT
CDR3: CASSGQTQYF

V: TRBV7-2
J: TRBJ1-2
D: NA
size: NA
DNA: TGTGCCAGCAGCTTAGGGTGGACGGGGTCTAACTATGGCTACACCTTC
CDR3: CASSLGWTGSNYGYTF

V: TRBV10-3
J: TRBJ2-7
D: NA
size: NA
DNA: TGTGCCATCAGTGAGAGGCTAGGTAACGAGCAGTACTTC
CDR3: CAISERLGNEQYF

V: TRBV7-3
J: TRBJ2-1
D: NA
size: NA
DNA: TGTGCCAGCAGCTCCGGGGGAGCGGGCAATGAGCAGTTCTTC
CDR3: CASSSGGAGNEQFF

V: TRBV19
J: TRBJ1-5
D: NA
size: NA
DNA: TGTGCCAGTAGTGTTCAGGGCGGCAATCAGCCCCAGCATTTT
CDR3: CASSVQGGNQPQHF

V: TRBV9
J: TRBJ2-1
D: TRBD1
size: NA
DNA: TGTGCCAGCAGCGTAGTAGGGACAGGGCTTATGGAGCAGTTCTTC
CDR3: CASSVVGTGLMEQFF